This T cell receptor (beta chain) was identified in a study of T cell changes during pregnancy in multiple sclerosis. The V gene's germline CDR1 is SGHDT and CDR2 YYEEEE. The V and J ends lost 4 bases and 3 bases respectively, with 11 bases between them. The CDR3 consists of 15 residues. Method: immunoSEQ multiplex PCR; TCRdb's copy keeps in-frame clones and lacks some. This repertoire shows 42,000 or so clones, roughly 93% found once; its top ten account for under 0.4%. The V and J genes are TRBV5-6 and TRBJ1-6, with a possible D match to TRBD1 (6 bases). This TCR derives from a female donor with multiple sclerosis, enrolled in a pregnancy study. This specimen consisted of CD4+ T cells from peripheral blood mononuclear cells, obtained after pregnancy. The CDR3: CASSLNRVYNSPLHF. The CDR3 bases are TGTGCCAGCAGCCTCAACAGGGTCTATAATTCACCCCTCCACTTT.